This T cell receptor beta chain was sequenced for a study of CD8+ T cells in alopecia areata. Points from the study as a whole: Scalp samples also yield sequences from resident alphabeta T cells of normal skin. TCR sharing was clearer in mice than between patients, perhaps partly owing to patient HLA diversity. The study found higher clonality in lesional than normal scalp, especially in alopecia totalis/universalis.

Concerning this clone itself: The antigen remains undetermined.

Trimming pared 4 bases from V and 4 bases from J, leaving 10 bases between. The CDR3 consists of 12 residues. From germline, CDR1 is SQVTM and CDR2 ANQGSEA. The sequencing template was cDNA reverse transcribed from extracted RNA. TCRdb's table, derived via immunoSEQ multiplex PCR, lists solely in-frame clones and lacks some. The sample lists 100,000 to 130,000 clones; approximately 63% were seen once. Sequenced input: CD8+ T cells sorted from blood. J is TRBJ1-2 and V is TRBV29-1; D is undetermined. This clonotype was obtained from a human donor in good health. The CDR3 bases are TGCAGCGTTGCTGACTGGGGCTATGGCTACACCTTC. This encodes CSVADWGYGYTF.